This T cell receptor beta chain was sequenced during a study of persistence of HIV-infected CD4 T cells. Whole-study findings and limits: Degenerate expanded CDR3beta sequences were enriched among CMV- and Gag-responding cells. Compared with CD3/CD28-stimulated cells, CMV- and Gag-responding cells showed lower TCRbeta richness.

Worth noting for this clone: Its cognate antigen is unknown.

The CDR3 contains 14 residues. CDR1 and CDR2 (germline): LNHDA, SQIVND (reference sequence). The V gene end was trimmed by 6 bases and the J gene end by 1 base; junction bases not matched to a gene: 4. Sequencing used immunoSEQ version 4 in survey mode. Genomic DNA was diluted to 9 to 10 ng/uL, up to roughly 1 ug per sample. The protocol was immunoSEQ multiplex PCR, while the TCRdb copy is restricted to in-frame clones and leaves out a portion. The table shows more than 35,000 clones, with approximately 88% occurring only once. Cells were stimulated nonspecifically with anti-CD3/anti-CD28 magnetic beads. CD4+ T cells upregulating both CD40 ligand and CD69 were sorted as responding cells. Donors had undetectable plasma HIV-1 RNA, under 50 copies/mL, for 4+ years.

The sample here was CD4+ T cells sorted from PBMCs after roughly 17-hour stimulation, taken from a patient who received antiretroviral therapy. This TCR was recovered from an adult man with HIV who was CMV-seropositive. V and J are TRBV19 and TRBJ1-1, with 8 bases fitting TRBD1. The CDR3 loop is CASRMTGANTEAFF. The CDR3 nucleotides are TGTGCCAGTAGAATGACAGGGGCGAACACTGAAGCTTTCTTT.